The T cell receptor beta chain described here comes from a study of blood T cell repertoires in COVID-19. Turning to the study itself: Samples representing acute and convalescent COVID-19 were sourced from the United States, Italy and Spain. Nucleic acid was either cDNA or gDNA, and it came from T cells, B-cell-depleted T cells, or PBMCs.

The V gene's germline CDR1 is MDHEN and CDR2 SYDVKM. The V end lost 4 bases, the J end lost 5 bases, and 8 bases lay between the germline ends. CDR3 length: 12 residues. Original methodology: It was from reference gene primer amplification that nucleated cell counts were estimated. Profiled with immunoSEQ multiplex PCR; TCRdb holds only in-frame clones, not every one. That table is the source of V, J and clone size, and D and trimming were worked out from the DNA. The repertoire includes around 50,000 clones, roughly 85% of them detected once, and less than 5.5% sits in the top ten. V is TRBV28 and J is TRBJ1-2; D is perhaps TRBD1 (5 bases). The sequenced material came from peripheral blood. The sequence was collected from a human donor in a cohort sampled during active COVID-19. The CDR3 reads CASSWGSYGYTF. CDR3 coding DNA: TGTGCCAGCAGTTGGGGCAGTTATGGCTACACCTTC.